This T cell receptor (beta chain) was identified in a study of T-cell memory formation after mild COVID-19. Whole-study results and caveats: Clones from the second wave (peaking day 37) had unconfirmed SARS-CoV-2 specificity.

This CDR3 spans 15 amino acids. CDR1 is MGHRA and CDR2 is YSYEKL in the germline V gene. V lost 1 base, J lost 2 bases, and 12 bases lay in between. One entry per CDR3 protein, called by TCRdb with MiXCR from the 5' RACE reads. The table includes hundreds of thousands of distinct CDR3 sequences, 20% to 25% detected once. This clonotype was counted a few times. Antigen unknown. Sequenced: PBMCs or a T cell subset sorted from them (not recorded which). The rearrangement links TRBV4-1 to TRBJ2-7, with TRBD1 as a possible D gene (5 bases). This TCR was recovered from a man in his late teens or twenties who had mild COVID-19 (a few samples of this study predate the infection). Cell type and time point are not known. CDR3 DNA: TGCGCCAGCAGCCAAGTGCAGGGAACCCCCTACGAGCAGTACTTC. Translated: CASSQVQGTPYEQYF.